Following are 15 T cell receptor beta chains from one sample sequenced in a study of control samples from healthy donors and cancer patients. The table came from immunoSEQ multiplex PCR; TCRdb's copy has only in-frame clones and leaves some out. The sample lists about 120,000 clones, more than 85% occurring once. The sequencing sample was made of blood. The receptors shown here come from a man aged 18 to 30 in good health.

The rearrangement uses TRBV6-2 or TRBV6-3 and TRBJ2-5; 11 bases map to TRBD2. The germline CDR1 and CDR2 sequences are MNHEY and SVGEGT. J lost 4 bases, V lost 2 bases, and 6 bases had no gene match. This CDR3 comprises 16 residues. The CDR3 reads CASSYEASGRLETQYF. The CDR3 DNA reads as TGTGCCAGCAGTTACGAAGCTAGCGGGAGGTTAGAGACCCAGTACTTC.

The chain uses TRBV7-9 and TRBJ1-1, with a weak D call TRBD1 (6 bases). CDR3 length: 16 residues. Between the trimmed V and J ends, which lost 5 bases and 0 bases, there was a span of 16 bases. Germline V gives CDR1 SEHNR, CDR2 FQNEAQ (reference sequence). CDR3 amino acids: CASSHYRTEMNTEAFF. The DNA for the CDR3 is TGTGCCAGCAGCCATTATCGGACAGAAATGAACACTGAAGCTTTCTTT.

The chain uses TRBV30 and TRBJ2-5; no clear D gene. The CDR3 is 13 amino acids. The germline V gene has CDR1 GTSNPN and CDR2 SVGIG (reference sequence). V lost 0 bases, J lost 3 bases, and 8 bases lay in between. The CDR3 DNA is TGTGCCTGGAGTGTAGAACTGAAAGAGACCCAGTACTTC. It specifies CAWSVELKETQYF.

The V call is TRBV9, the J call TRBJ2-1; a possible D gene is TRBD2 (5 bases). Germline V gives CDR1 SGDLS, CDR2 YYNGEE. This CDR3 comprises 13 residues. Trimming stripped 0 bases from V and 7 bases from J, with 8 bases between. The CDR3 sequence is CASSVATGNEQFF. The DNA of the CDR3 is TGTGCCAGCAGCGTAGCGACGGGGAATGAGCAGTTCTTC.

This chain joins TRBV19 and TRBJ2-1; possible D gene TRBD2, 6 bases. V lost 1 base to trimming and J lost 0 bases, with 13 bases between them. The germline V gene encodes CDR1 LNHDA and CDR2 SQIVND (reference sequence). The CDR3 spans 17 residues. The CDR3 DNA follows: TGTGCCAGTAGTATAGGGGGACTGTCGAGCTCCTACAATGAGCAGTTCTTC. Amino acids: CASSIGGLSSSYNEQFF.

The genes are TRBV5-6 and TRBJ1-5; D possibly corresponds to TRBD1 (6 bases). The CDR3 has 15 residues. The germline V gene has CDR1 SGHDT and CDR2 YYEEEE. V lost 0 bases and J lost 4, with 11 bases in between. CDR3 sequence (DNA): TGTGCCAGCAGCTTGGCCGGGACAACAAATCAGCCCCAGCATTTT. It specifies CASSLAGTTNQPQHF.

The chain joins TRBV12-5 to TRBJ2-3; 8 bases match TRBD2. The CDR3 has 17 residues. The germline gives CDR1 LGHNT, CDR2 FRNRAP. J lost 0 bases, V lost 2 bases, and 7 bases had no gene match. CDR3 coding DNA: TGTGCTAGTGGTTTGACACTAGCGGCCTCTAGCACAGATACGCAGTATTTT. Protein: CASGLTLAASSTDTQYF.

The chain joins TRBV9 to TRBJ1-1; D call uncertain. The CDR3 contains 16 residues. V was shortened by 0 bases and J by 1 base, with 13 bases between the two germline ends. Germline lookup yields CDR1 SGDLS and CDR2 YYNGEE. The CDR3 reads CASSVGAGWGNTEAFF. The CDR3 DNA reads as TGTGCCAGCAGCGTAGGTGCAGGATGGGGGAACACTGAAGCTTTCTTT.

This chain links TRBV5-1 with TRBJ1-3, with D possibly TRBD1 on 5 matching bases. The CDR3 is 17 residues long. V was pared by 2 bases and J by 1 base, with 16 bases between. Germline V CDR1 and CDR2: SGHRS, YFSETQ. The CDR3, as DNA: TGCGCCAGCAGCTTCGGTTTGAGGGACCTTTCTGGAAACACCATATATTTT. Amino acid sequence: CASSFGLRDLSGNTIYF.

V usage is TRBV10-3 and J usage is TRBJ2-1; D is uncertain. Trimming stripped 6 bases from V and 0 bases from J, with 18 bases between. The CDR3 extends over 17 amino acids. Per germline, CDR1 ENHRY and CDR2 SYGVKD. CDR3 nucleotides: TGTGCCATCAGGTCGGGTGGGAAACTGAGCTCCTACAATGAGCAGTTCTTC. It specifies CAIRSGGKLSSYNEQFF.

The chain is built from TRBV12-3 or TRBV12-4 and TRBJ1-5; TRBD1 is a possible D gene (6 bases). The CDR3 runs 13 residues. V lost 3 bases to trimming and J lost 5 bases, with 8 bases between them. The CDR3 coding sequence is TGTGCCAGCAGTTTCAGGGGAGATCAGCCCCAGCATTTT. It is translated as CASSFRGDQPQHF.

CDR3 sequence (DNA): TGTGCCAGCAGTCCCTCCAGGGGGGGCGGCACTGAAGCTTTCTTT. This gives the protein CASSPSRGGGTEAFF. V and J are TRBV27 and TRBJ1-1; TRBD1 matches at 7 bases. The junction had 10 bases not matched to a gene; V was cut back by 5 bases and J by 4 bases. The germline CDR1 and CDR2 sequences are MNHEY and SMNVEV (reference sequence). The CDR3 contains 15 residues.

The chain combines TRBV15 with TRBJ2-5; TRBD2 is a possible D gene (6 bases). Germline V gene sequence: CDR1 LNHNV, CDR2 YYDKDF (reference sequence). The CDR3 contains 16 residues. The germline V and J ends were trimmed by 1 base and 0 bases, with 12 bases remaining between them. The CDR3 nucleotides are TGTGCCACCAGCAGAGCGGGACTCATCGACCAAGAGACCCAGTACTTC. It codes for CATSRAGLIDQETQYF.

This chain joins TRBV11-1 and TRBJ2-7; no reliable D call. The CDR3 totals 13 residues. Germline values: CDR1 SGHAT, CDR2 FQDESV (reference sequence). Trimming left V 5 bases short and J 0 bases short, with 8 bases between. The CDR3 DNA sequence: TGTGCCAGCAGCCTTGACATCTCCTACGAGCAGTACTTC. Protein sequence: CASSLDISYEQYF.

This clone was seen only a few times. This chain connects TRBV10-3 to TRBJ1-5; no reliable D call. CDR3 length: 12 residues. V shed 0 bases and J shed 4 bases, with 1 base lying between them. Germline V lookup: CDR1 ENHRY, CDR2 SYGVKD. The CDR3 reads CAISESNQPQHF. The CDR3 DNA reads TGTGCCATCAGTGAGTCGAATCAGCCCCAGCATTTT.